These T cell receptor beta chains were read from a single sample in a study of blood T cell repertoires in COVID-19. Libraries were prepared by immunoSEQ multiplex PCR; TCRdb keeps only in-frame clonotypes and omits some of them. Altogether 200,000 to 250,000 clones are present, about 80% being singletons, with the ten largest covering about 7.8%. The sequencing input was peripheral blood. These receptors were collected from a woman older than 75 with COVID-19, enrolled during active disease. The CDR3 runs from the conserved cysteine through the conserved F or W. Fields, in order: J gene, D gene, V gene, clone size, CDR3 DNA, CDR3 protein. D genes are given only for firm matches. Clone size, where shown, is once, few, many, or a class for clones that have expanded.

j_call: TRBJ2-7
d_call: .
v_call: TRBV18
clone_size: .
cdr3_nt: TGTGCCAGCTCACCAGGAGAAGCCTACGAGCAGTACTTC
cdr3_aa: CASSPGEAYEQYF

j_call: TRBJ1-5
d_call: .
v_call: TRBV6-5
clone_size: .
cdr3_nt: TGTGCCAGCAGTTACTCTAGGGGACAGCCCCAGCATTTT
cdr3_aa: CASSYSRGQPQHF

j_call: TRBJ1-1
d_call: TRBD1
v_call: TRBV5-1
clone_size: .
cdr3_nt: TGCGCCAGCAGATATACAGGGGATACTGAAGCTTTCTTT
cdr3_aa: CASRYTGDTEAFF

j_call: TRBJ1-4
d_call: .
v_call: TRBV5-4
clone_size: .
cdr3_nt: TGTGCCAGCAGCCTACAGGGTACTAATGAAAAACTGTTTTTT
cdr3_aa: CASSLQGTNEKLFF

j_call: TRBJ2-3
d_call: .
v_call: TRBV7-2
clone_size: once
cdr3_nt: TGTGCCAGCAGCTCGGCAGGGTCAGATACGCAGTATTTT
cdr3_aa: CASSSAGSDTQYF

j_call: TRBJ1-4
d_call: TRBD1
v_call: TRBV6-6
clone_size: few
cdr3_nt: TGTGCCAGCAGTCGCCACCAAGGAGGGGGCATAGGAGAAAAACTGTTTTTT
cdr3_aa: CASSRHQGGGIGEKLFF

j_call: TRBJ1-6
d_call: .
v_call: TRBV28
clone_size: .
cdr3_nt: TGTGCCAGCAGTACCGGGAGCTCCTATAATTCACCCCTCCACTTT
cdr3_aa: CASSTGSSYNSPLHF

j_call: TRBJ2-7
d_call: TRBD1
v_call: TRBV7-8
clone_size: .
cdr3_nt: TGTGCCAGCAGCTTAGAGGGCAGGGGGATTAATCGCCGAAACTACGAGCAGTACTTC
cdr3_aa: CASSLEGRGINRRNYEQYF

j_call: TRBJ1-2
d_call: TRBD1
v_call: TRBV27
clone_size: .
cdr3_nt: TGTGCCAGCAGTTCTACAGGGGGCGATTATGGCTACACCTTC
cdr3_aa: CASSSTGGDYGYTF

j_call: TRBJ1-1
d_call: TRBD1
v_call: TRBV7-3
clone_size: .
cdr3_nt: TGTGCCAGCAGCGCCACAGGGGCGAACACTGAAGCTTTCTTT
cdr3_aa: CASSATGANTEAFF

j_call: TRBJ2-7
d_call: TRBD2
v_call: TRBV4-1
clone_size: .
cdr3_nt: TGCGCCAGCAGCCGGGGGACTATGGGCTACGAGCAGTACTTC
cdr3_aa: CASSRGTMGYEQYF

j_call: TRBJ1-2
d_call: .
v_call: TRBV19
clone_size: .
cdr3_nt: TGTGCCAGTAACGAACAGGGTGAAGACGGCTACACCTTC
cdr3_aa: CASNEQGEDGYTF

j_call: TRBJ1-3
d_call: TRBD1
v_call: TRBV2
clone_size: .
cdr3_nt: TGTGCCAGCAGCCCCTACGGACAGGCCTCTGGAAACACCATATATTTT
cdr3_aa: CASSPYGQASGNTIYF

j_call: TRBJ1-1
d_call: .
v_call: TRBV9
clone_size: .
cdr3_nt: TGTGCCAGCAGCGTAGGGCGGGTGAACACTGAAGCTTTCTTT
cdr3_aa: CASSVGRVNTEAFF

j_call: TRBJ2-7
d_call: .
v_call: TRBV13
clone_size: .
cdr3_nt: TGTGCCAGCAGCTTAGGAAGAAGCTACTACGAGCAGTACTTC
cdr3_aa: CASSLGRSYYEQYF

j_call: TRBJ1-2
d_call: .
v_call: TRBV28
clone_size: .
cdr3_nt: TGTGCCAGCAGCTTATACAGGGACCAAGGCTACACCTTC
cdr3_aa: CASSLYRDQGYTF

j_call: TRBJ2-3
d_call: .
v_call: TRBV9
clone_size: once
cdr3_nt: TGTGCCAGCAGCGTAGCGGGGGCAGATACGCAGTATTTT
cdr3_aa: CASSVAGADTQYF

j_call: TRBJ1-6
d_call: TRBD1
v_call: TRBV5-5
clone_size: .
cdr3_nt: TGTGCCAGCAGCTTTACAGGGGGGAGTAATTCACCCCTCCACTTT
cdr3_aa: CASSFTGGSNSPLHF

j_call: TRBJ1-5
d_call: TRBD1
v_call: TRBV18
clone_size: .
cdr3_nt: TGTGCCAGCTCACCGACAGGGGATCAGCCCCAGCATTTT
cdr3_aa: CASSPTGDQPQHF

j_call: TRBJ1-4
d_call: .
v_call: TRBV18
clone_size: .
cdr3_nt: TGTGCCAGCTCACCCGCAGGGCAGGGTGAAAAACTGTTTTTT
cdr3_aa: CASSPAGQGEKLFF

j_call: TRBJ1-4
d_call: .
v_call: TRBV11-2
clone_size: .
cdr3_nt: TGTGCCAGCAGCCCCACGTTTTGGGGCCGGGCTAATGAAAAACTGTTTTTT
cdr3_aa: CASSPTFWGRANEKLFF

j_call: TRBJ1-2
d_call: .
v_call: TRBV18
clone_size: .
cdr3_nt: TGTGCCAGCTCACCCCAGACAGGATATGTTGTCTCCTACACCTTC
cdr3_aa: CASSPQTGYVVSYTF

j_call: TRBJ1-1
d_call: .
v_call: TRBV18
clone_size: .
cdr3_nt: TGTGCCAGCTCACCTACCGTGCGGTTTGAAGCTTTCTTT
cdr3_aa: CASSPTVRFEAFF

j_call: TRBJ1-4
d_call: TRBD1
v_call: TRBV5-6
clone_size: .
cdr3_nt: TGTGCCAGCAGCCCGACCGGACAGGGCGACGAAAAACTGTTTTTT
cdr3_aa: CASSPTGQGDEKLFF

j_call: TRBJ1-3
d_call: .
v_call: TRBV21-1
clone_size: .
cdr3_nt: TGTGCCAGCAGCGCCGGAGCCGACGGATCCTCTGGAAACACCATATATTTT
cdr3_aa: CASSAGADGSSGNTIYF

j_call: TRBJ2-7
d_call: TRBD2
v_call: TRBV6-6
clone_size: .
cdr3_nt: TGTGCCAGCAGTTCCCCGGGAGCGGGGGAGCAGTACTTC
cdr3_aa: CASSSPGAGEQYF

j_call: TRBJ2-5
d_call: .
v_call: TRBV6-5
clone_size: .
cdr3_nt: TGTGCCAGCAGTTTTGCGGAGACCCAGTACTTC
cdr3_aa: CASSFAETQYF

j_call: TRBJ1-2
d_call: .
v_call: TRBV7-2
clone_size: .
cdr3_nt: TGTGCCAGCAGCCCCGGGACTTACTATGGCTACACCTTC
cdr3_aa: CASSPGTYYGYTF

j_call: TRBJ1-1
d_call: .
v_call: TRBV3-1/TRBV3-2
clone_size: .
cdr3_nt: TGTGCCAGCAGCCAGCTAAGTTTGGGGGGGCGCAACACTGAAGCTTTCTTT
cdr3_aa: CASSQLSLGGRNTEAFF

j_call: TRBJ2-4
d_call: TRBD1
v_call: TRBV3-1/TRBV3-2
clone_size: .
cdr3_nt: TGTGCCAGCAGCTTACGGACAGGGACCAAAAACATTCAGTACTTC
cdr3_aa: CASSLRTGTKNIQYF

j_call: TRBJ2-2
d_call: TRBD1
v_call: TRBV3-1/TRBV3-2
clone_size: .
cdr3_nt: TGTGCCAGCACCACCAGGACAGGGTACACCGGGGAGCTGTTTTTT
cdr3_aa: CASTTRTGYTGELFF

j_call: TRBJ1-1
d_call: TRBD1
v_call: TRBV6-5
clone_size: .
cdr3_nt: TGTGCCAGCAAAATACCGGGACAGGGCACTGAAGCTTTCTTT
cdr3_aa: CASKIPGQGTEAFF

j_call: TRBJ1-6
d_call: TRBD1
v_call: TRBV3-1/TRBV3-2
clone_size: .
cdr3_nt: TGTGCCAGCAGCCAGGACAGGGGAGGTTCACCCCTCCACTTT
cdr3_aa: CASSQDRGGSPLHF

j_call: TRBJ1-3
d_call: TRBD1
v_call: TRBV6-6
clone_size: .
cdr3_nt: TGTGCCAGCTTACCGACAGGGGGTTCAAACACCATATATTTT
cdr3_aa: CASLPTGGSNTIYF

j_call: TRBJ2-3
d_call: .
v_call: TRBV19
clone_size: .
cdr3_nt: TGTGCCAGTAGTATAGAGGCTAGCCCCGGCATTACGCAGTATTTT
cdr3_aa: CASSIEASPGITQYF

j_call: TRBJ2-1
d_call: TRBD2
v_call: TRBV28
clone_size: .
cdr3_nt: TGTGCCAGCAGTTATGCTAAATTGGGCGGGAGGCCCTACAATGAGCAGTTCTTC
cdr3_aa: CASSYAKLGGRPYNEQFF

j_call: TRBJ1-6
d_call: TRBD1
v_call: TRBV4-1
clone_size: .
cdr3_nt: TGCGCCAGCAGCCAAGAGGAGACAGGGAATTCACCCCTCCACTTT
cdr3_aa: CASSQEETGNSPLHF

j_call: TRBJ2-1
d_call: TRBD2
v_call: TRBV6-2/TRBV6-3
clone_size: .
cdr3_nt: TGTGCCAGCAGTTACCGGACTAGCGGACAATTTTTCGAGCAGTTCTTC
cdr3_aa: CASSYRTSGQFFEQFF

j_call: TRBJ1-1
d_call: TRBD1
v_call: TRBV7-3
clone_size: .
cdr3_nt: TGTGCCAGCAGCTTACAGGGGGAGACTGAAGCTTTCTTT
cdr3_aa: CASSLQGETEAFF

j_call: TRBJ2-7
d_call: .
v_call: TRBV5-1
clone_size: .
cdr3_nt: TGCGCCAGCAGCTTGACAGGGTCCCACGAGCAGTACTTC
cdr3_aa: CASSLTGSHEQYF

j_call: TRBJ2-7
d_call: TRBD1
v_call: TRBV5-1
clone_size: .
cdr3_nt: TGCGCCAGCAGCTTGGGAACAGGGGGTTCCTACGAGCAGTACTTC
cdr3_aa: CASSLGTGGSYEQYF

j_call: TRBJ1-2
d_call: .
v_call: TRBV6-6
clone_size: .
cdr3_nt: TGTGCCAGCAGTTACCTGCTGGAGAACTATGGCTACACCTTC
cdr3_aa: CASSYLLENYGYTF

j_call: TRBJ1-1
d_call: TRBD1
v_call: TRBV9
clone_size: .
cdr3_nt: TGTGCCAGCAGCGAGGGACAGGGGCAAGCTTTCTTT
cdr3_aa: CASSEGQGQAFF

j_call: TRBJ1-2
d_call: .
v_call: TRBV7-9
clone_size: once
cdr3_nt: TGTGCCAGCAGCTCCAGGGTTGTAGGCACCTATGGCTACACCTTC
cdr3_aa: CASSSRVVGTYGYTF

j_call: TRBJ1-3
d_call: .
v_call: TRBV5-5
clone_size: .
cdr3_nt: TGTGCCAGCAGCTTCCCGGGTGGAAACACCATATATTTT
cdr3_aa: CASSFPGGNTIYF

j_call: TRBJ1-2
d_call: .
v_call: TRBV12-3/TRBV12-4
clone_size: .
cdr3_nt: TGTGCCAGCAGTTTAAGACAGTTCTATGGCTACACCTTC
cdr3_aa: CASSLRQFYGYTF

j_call: TRBJ1-1
d_call: .
v_call: TRBV6-4
clone_size: .
cdr3_nt: TGTGCCAGCAGTGACACGCGGAACACTGAAGCTTTCTTT
cdr3_aa: CASSDTRNTEAFF

j_call: TRBJ2-3
d_call: .
v_call: TRBV5-1
clone_size: .
cdr3_nt: TGCGCCAGCAGCTTGATGGCTCCGGATACGCAGTATTTT
cdr3_aa: CASSLMAPDTQYF

j_call: TRBJ1-1
d_call: TRBD1
v_call: TRBV5-1
clone_size: .
cdr3_nt: TGCGCCAGCAGCTTGCAGGGGGGGAACACTGAAGCTTTCTTT
cdr3_aa: CASSLQGGNTEAFF

j_call: TRBJ2-5
d_call: .
v_call: TRBV28
clone_size: .
cdr3_nt: TGTGCCAGCAGCCACCGAATAACGGGGGGCCGCCAGACCCAGTACTTC
cdr3_aa: CASSHRITGGRQTQYF

j_call: TRBJ2-5
d_call: .
v_call: TRBV5-1
clone_size: .
cdr3_nt: TGCGCCAGCAGCTCAACCGGGACTCAGTCCGAGACCCAGTACTTC
cdr3_aa: CASSSTGTQSETQYF

j_call: TRBJ2-1
d_call: .
v_call: TRBV4-1
clone_size: .
cdr3_nt: TGCGCCAGCAGCCAAGCAGGGCTAGTAAGGGATGAGCAGTTCTTC
cdr3_aa: CASSQAGLVRDEQFF

j_call: TRBJ1-2
d_call: .
v_call: TRBV6-5
clone_size: .
cdr3_nt: TGTGCCAGCAGCGGGAGTGCCTATGGCTACACCTTC
cdr3_aa: CASSGSAYGYTF

j_call: TRBJ2-1
d_call: .
v_call: TRBV28
clone_size: .
cdr3_nt: TGTGCCAGCAAGTGGAATAGCGGAAATGAGCAGTTCTTC
cdr3_aa: CASKWNSGNEQFF

j_call: TRBJ1-2
d_call: .
v_call: TRBV2
clone_size: .
cdr3_nt: TGTGCCAGCAGTGACCCAGGCGGGGAGTTTGGCTACACCTTC
cdr3_aa: CASSDPGGEFGYTF

j_call: TRBJ1-5
d_call: .
v_call: TRBV29-1
clone_size: .
cdr3_nt: TGCAGCGTTGGAACAACTGCGGGTAATCAGCCCCAGCATTTT
cdr3_aa: CSVGTTAGNQPQHF

j_call: TRBJ2-1
d_call: TRBD2
v_call: TRBV9
clone_size: .
cdr3_nt: TGTGCCAGCAGCGTGGGCGGGAGACGGTCCTACAATGAGCAGTTCTTC
cdr3_aa: CASSVGGRRSYNEQFF

j_call: TRBJ2-4
d_call: .
v_call: TRBV2
clone_size: .
cdr3_nt: TGTGCCAGCAGCGAAGGTATAGCCAAAAACATTCAGTACTTC
cdr3_aa: CASSEGIAKNIQYF

j_call: TRBJ2-2
d_call: .
v_call: TRBV19
clone_size: .
cdr3_nt: TGTGCCAGTAGTAGGCAGGCGCCCGGGGAGCTGTTTTTT
cdr3_aa: CASSRQAPGELFF

j_call: TRBJ1-2
d_call: TRBD1
v_call: TRBV2
clone_size: .
cdr3_nt: TGTGCCGGAGCCCGGGACAGCTATGGCTACACCTTC
cdr3_aa: CAGARDSYGYTF